This T cell receptor (beta chain) is from a study of T cell responses to AZD1222 COVID-19 vaccine. On the study more broadly: Samples with a second dose at about 4 or about 12 weeks were pooled together.

Clones were read by immunoSEQ multiplex PCR, and TCRdb kept only the in-frame ones, dropping some. The sample includes tens of thousands of clones, about 88% of them seen just once. Germline V gene sequence: CDR1 MNHEY, CDR2 SMNVEV (reference sequence). Deletions cut 5 bases from V and 1 base from J, with 15 bases between. CDR3 size: 16 residues. Source: peripheral blood, taken on day 0 of AZD1222 vaccination. This chain links TRBV27 with TRBJ1-3; no clear D gene. The TCR sequence derives from an adult in good health. The chain's CDR3 is CASSPTLWGSGNTIYF. CDR3 sequence (DNA): TGTGCCAGCAGTCCCACCCTTTGGGGATCTGGAAACACCATATATTTT.